The clone carrying this T cell receptor (beta chain) appeared a few times. The record originates from a study of beta chain features in type 1 diabetes. The CDR3 is made up of 13 amino acids. V was cut by 6 bases and J by 0 bases, with 6 bases left in between. CDR1 is MDHEN and CDR2 is SYDVKM in the germline V gene. Since all of the isolated RNA was reverse transcribed, expressed TCRB transcripts were what got sequenced. The assay was immunoSEQ multiplex PCR, and TCRdb's table has in-frame clones only and misses some. The sample includes hundreds of thousands of clones, 30% of them seen just once. The chain links TRBV28 to TRBJ2-1, with D tentatively TRBD2 (5 bases). The sequencing sample was made of naive CD4+ T cells from blood. This clonotype was obtained from a man in his late teens or twenties in good health. This chain's CDR3 is CASSRDSYNEQFF. CDR3 bases: TGTGCCAGCAGCCGGGACTCCTACAATGAGCAGTTCTTC.